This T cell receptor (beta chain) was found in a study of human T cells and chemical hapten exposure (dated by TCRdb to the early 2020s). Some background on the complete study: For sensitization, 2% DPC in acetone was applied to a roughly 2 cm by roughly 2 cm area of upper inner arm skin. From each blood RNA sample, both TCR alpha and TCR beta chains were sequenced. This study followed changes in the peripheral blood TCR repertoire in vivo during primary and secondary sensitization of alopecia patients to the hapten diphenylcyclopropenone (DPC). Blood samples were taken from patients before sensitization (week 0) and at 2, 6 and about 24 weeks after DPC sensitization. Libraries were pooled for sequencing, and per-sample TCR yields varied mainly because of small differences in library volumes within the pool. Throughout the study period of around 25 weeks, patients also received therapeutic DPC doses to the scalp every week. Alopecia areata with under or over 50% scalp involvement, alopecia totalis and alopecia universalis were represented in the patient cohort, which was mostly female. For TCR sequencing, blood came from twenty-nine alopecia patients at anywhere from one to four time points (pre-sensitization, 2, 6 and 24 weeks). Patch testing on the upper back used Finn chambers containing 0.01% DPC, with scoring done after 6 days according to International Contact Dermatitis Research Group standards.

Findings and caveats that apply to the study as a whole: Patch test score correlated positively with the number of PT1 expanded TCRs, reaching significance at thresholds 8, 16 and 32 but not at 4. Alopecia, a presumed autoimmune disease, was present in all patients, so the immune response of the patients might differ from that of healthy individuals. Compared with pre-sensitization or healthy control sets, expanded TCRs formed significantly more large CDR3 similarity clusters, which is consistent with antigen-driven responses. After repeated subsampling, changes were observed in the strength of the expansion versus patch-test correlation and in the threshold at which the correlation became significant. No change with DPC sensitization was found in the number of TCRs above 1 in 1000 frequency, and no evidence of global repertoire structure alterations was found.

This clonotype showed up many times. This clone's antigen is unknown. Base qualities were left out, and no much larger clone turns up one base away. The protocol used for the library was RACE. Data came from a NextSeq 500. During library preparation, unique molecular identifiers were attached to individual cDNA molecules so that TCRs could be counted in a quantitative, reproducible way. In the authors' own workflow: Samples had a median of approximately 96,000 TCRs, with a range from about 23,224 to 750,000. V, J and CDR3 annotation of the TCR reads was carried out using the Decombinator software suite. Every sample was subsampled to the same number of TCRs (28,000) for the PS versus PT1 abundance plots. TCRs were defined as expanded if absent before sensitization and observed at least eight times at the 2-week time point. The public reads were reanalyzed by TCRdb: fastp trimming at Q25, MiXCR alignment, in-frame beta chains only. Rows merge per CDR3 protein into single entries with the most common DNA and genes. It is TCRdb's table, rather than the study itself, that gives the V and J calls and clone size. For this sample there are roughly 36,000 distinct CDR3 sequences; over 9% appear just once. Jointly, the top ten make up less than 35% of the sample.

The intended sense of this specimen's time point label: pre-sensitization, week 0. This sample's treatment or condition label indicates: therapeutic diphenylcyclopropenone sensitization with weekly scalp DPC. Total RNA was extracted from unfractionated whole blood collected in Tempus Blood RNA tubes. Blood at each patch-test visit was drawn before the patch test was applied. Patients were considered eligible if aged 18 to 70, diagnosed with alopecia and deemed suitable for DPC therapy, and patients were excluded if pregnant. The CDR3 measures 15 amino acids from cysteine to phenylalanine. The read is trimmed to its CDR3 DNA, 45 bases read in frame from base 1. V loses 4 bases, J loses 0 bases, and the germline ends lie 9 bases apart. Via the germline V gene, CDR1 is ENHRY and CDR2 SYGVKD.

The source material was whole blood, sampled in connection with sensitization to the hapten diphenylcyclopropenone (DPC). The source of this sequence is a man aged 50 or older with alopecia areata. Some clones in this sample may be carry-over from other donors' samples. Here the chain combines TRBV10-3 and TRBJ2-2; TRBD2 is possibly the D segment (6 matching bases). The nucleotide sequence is TGTGCCATCAGTGGCGTAGCGGCGAACACCGGGGAGCTGTTTTTT. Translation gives CAISGVAANTGELFF.